This T cell receptor beta chain stems from a study of blood T cell repertoires in COVID-19. About the study: The origin of the acute and convalescent COVID-19 samples was the United States, Italy and Spain. PBMCs, B-cell-depleted T cells, or T cells were the source of the cDNA or gDNA that made up the material.

Per the original data handling: It was from reference gene primer amplification that nucleated cell counts were estimated. The assay was immunoSEQ multiplex PCR, and TCRdb's table has in-frame clones only and misses some. Clonal size and the V and J genes are those of that table, whereas D and trimming came from the DNA. The sample consists of around 56,000 clones, around 93% of them appearing once. The clonotype comes from an older woman with active or convalescent COVID-19. The sequenced sample was peripheral blood.

Written as DNA, the CDR3 is TGTGCCAGCAGCGTCACTAGCGGGAGGGCCTCCGAGCAGTACTTC. Protein: CASSVTSGRASEQYF. This sequence joins TRBV7-2 and TRBJ2-7; 13 bases align to TRBD2. Trimming at V came to 5 bases and at J to 6 bases, leaving 7 bases not matched to a gene. Germline CDR1 reads SGHTA; CDR2 reads FQGNSA. The CDR3 extends over 15 amino acids.